This is a list of T cell receptor beta chains from one sample in a study of blood T cell repertoires in COVID-19. The table came from immunoSEQ multiplex PCR; TCRdb's copy has only in-frame clones and leaves some out. The table has around 150,000 clones, 65% to 85% seen once. The sample consisted of PBMCs or T cells enriched from blood (not recorded which). The receptors come from a woman aged 60-75 years who had recovered from COVID-19. Each CDR3 is given with its conserved first and last residue. D genes are given only for firm matches. Size is omitted from some rows. Given values are once, few, many or a class for expanded clones.

TRBJ2-7	TRBD1	-	TRBV5-5	CASSLDGTGRFEQYF	TGTGCCAGCAGCTTGGATGGGACAGGGAGGTTCGAGCAGTACTTC
TRBJ2-2	-	-	TRBV19	CASSVGSVSTGELFF	TGTGCCAGTAGTGTCGGGTCCGTGAGCACCGGGGAGCTGTTTTTT
TRBJ2-1	TRBD2	-	TRBV11-2	CASSLFTDGLAGTEQFF	TGTGCCAGCAGCCTATTTACGGACGGACTAGCGGGAACTGAGCAGTTCTTC
TRBJ1-1	-	-	TRBV10-1	CASRQGLNTEAFF	TGCGCCAGCAGGCAGGGTCTGAACACTGAAGCTTTCTTT
TRBJ1-1	-	-	TRBV2	CATLATGTEAFF	TGTGCCACCCTAGCCACAGGGACTGAAGCTTTCTTT
TRBJ2-7	-	-	TRBV6-5	CASSLIGDTAYEQYF	TGTGCCAGCAGCCTAATCGGGGACACTGCCTACGAGCAGTACTTC
TRBJ2-7	-	few	TRBV2	CASVRGARYEQYF	TGTGCCAGCGTCCGGGGGGCCCGGTACGAGCAGTACTTC
TRBJ1-2	TRBD1	-	TRBV28	CATSLHNDRVGGGYTF	TGTGCCACCAGCCTACACAACGACAGGGTTGGGGGGGGCTACACCTTC
TRBJ1-4	TRBD1	-	TRBV19	CASSTETGTVNEKLFF	TGTGCCAGTAGTACCGAAACCGGGACAGTTAATGAAAAACTGTTTTTT
TRBJ2-7	TRBD1	once	TRBV5-1	CASSFQPTGSGEQYF	TGCGCCAGCAGCTTTCAACCGACAGGGTCGGGCGAGCAGTACTTC
TRBJ1-3	TRBD1	-	TRBV5-1	CASSLTGAGNTIYF	TGCGCCAGCAGCTTGACAGGGGCTGGAAACACCATATATTTT
TRBJ1-5	TRBD1	few	TRBV2	CASEQGARNQPQHF	TGTGCCAGCGAACAGGGGGCCCGCAATCAGCCCCAGCATTTT
TRBJ2-7	TRBD2	-	TRBV7-2	CASSRGTSGGAGVRYEQYF	TGTGCCAGCAGCCGCGGGACTAGCGGGGGGGCCGGGGTCCGCTACGAGCAGTACTTC
TRBJ1-1	TRBD1	-	TRBV5-4	CASSPGGLNTEAFF	TGTGCCAGCAGCCCAGGGGGTCTGAACACTGAAGCTTTCTTT
TRBJ1-1	-	-	TRBV7-9	CASSFQRQELSEAFF	TGTGCCAGCAGCTTTCAAAGACAGGAGCTCTCTGAAGCTTTCTTT
TRBJ1-1	-	-	TRBV7-3	CASSSGPLDTEAFF	TGTGCCAGCAGCTCAGGCCCCTTGGACACTGAAGCTTTCTTT
TRBJ2-2	-	once	TRBV27	CASSQMTGELFF	TGTGCCAGCAGTCAGATGACCGGGGAGCTGTTTTTT
TRBJ1-4	-	-	TRBV28	CASSLDQGFEKLFF	TGTGCCAGCAGTTTAGACCAGGGTTTTGAAAAACTGTTTTTT
TRBJ2-5	-	-	TRBV5-5	CASSLAGSKETQYF	TGTGCCAGCAGCTTGGCGGGGTCCAAAGAGACCCAGTACTTC
TRBJ1-5	-	-	TRBV18	CASSPAQMNQPQHF	TGTGCCAGCTCACCAGCCCAGATGAATCAGCCCCAGCATTTT
TRBJ2-5	TRBD1	-	TRBV18	CASSPSTSGGQETQYF	TGTGCCAGCTCACCCAGCACCTCAGGGGGTCAAGAGACCCAGTACTTC
TRBJ1-5	-	-	TRBV5-1	CASSPTPNLHQPQHF	TGCGCCAGCAGCCCGACACCGAACCTTCATCAGCCCCAGCATTTT
TRBJ2-1	-	-	TRBV5-1	CASSSASGHEYNEQFF	TGCGCCAGCAGCTCCGCAAGCGGGCACGAATACAATGAGCAGTTCTTC
TRBJ1-2	-	-	TRBV18	CASSRTVTEVHYGYTF	TGTGCCAGCTCCCGAACCGTGACAGAAGTTCACTATGGCTACACCTTC
TRBJ1-2	TRBD1	-	TRBV5-1	CASSWGQGQGGYTF	TGCGCCAGCAGCTGGGGACAGGGGCAAGGAGGCTACACCTTC
TRBJ2-1	TRBD1	-	TRBV3-1/TRBV3-2	CASTPGGALTEQFF	TGTGCCAGCACGCCAGGGGGCGCCCTCACTGAGCAGTTCTTC
TRBJ1-1	-	-	TRBV11-2	CASSLVGARVNTEAFF	TGTGCCAGCAGCTTAGTCGGCGCCAGGGTGAACACTGAAGCTTTCTTT
TRBJ2-7	TRBD2	-	TRBV19	CASSTPVRGSGGEQYF	TGTGCCAGTAGTACCCCCGTGCGGGGGAGTGGAGGCGAGCAGTACTTC
TRBJ2-4	TRBD2	-	TRBV3-1/TRBV3-2	CASSQGLAGGTNIQYF	TGTGCCAGCAGCCAAGGCCTAGCGGGGGGTACGAACATTCAGTACTTC
TRBJ1-1	TRBD1	-	TRBV6-5	CASTRQGGLNTEAFF	TGTGCCAGCACTCGACAGGGGGGACTGAACACTGAAGCTTTCTTT
TRBJ2-2	TRBD2	-	TRBV28	CASSLLAPGELFF	TGTGCCAGCAGTCTACTAGCGCCCGGGGAGCTGTTTTTT
TRBJ1-1	-	-	TRBV9	CASSAMTGGTEAFF	TGTGCCAGCAGCGCTATGACCGGGGGTACTGAAGCTTTCTTT
TRBJ2-7	-	once	TRBV11-2	CASSPPSRYEQYF	TGTGCCAGCAGCCCCCCTAGCAGATACGAGCAGTACTTC
TRBJ1-5	TRBD1	-	TRBV18	CASSPPRDRGLQPQHF	TGTGCCAGCTCACCACCCAGGGACAGGGGATTGCAGCCCCAGCATTTT
TRBJ2-7	TRBD2	-	TRBV10-3	CAISFTSGGSYEQYF	TGTGCCATCAGTTTTACTAGCGGGGGCTCCTACGAGCAGTACTTC
TRBJ2-7	TRBD1	-	TRBV9	CASSVEPGQGHEQYF	TGTGCCAGCAGCGTAGAGCCGGGACAGGGTCACGAGCAGTACTTC
TRBJ1-5	-	once	TRBV28	CASSNGENSNQPQHF	TGTGCCAGCAGTAATGGGGAGAATAGCAATCAGCCCCAGCATTTT
TRBJ2-2	TRBD2	-	TRBV2	CASSTVGGRGELFF	TGTGCCAGCAGTACCGTGGGAGGGCGCGGGGAGCTGTTTTTT
TRBJ2-1	-	-	TRBV5-4	CASSSSGLNNEQFF	TGTGCCAGCAGCTCATCGGGACTTAACAATGAGCAGTTCTTC
TRBJ2-2	-	-	TRBV2	CASSGKVELFF	TGTGCCAGCAGCGGGAAGGTTGAGCTGTTTTTT
TRBJ2-5	TRBD1	-	TRBV5-1	CASRAGTGDLETQYF	TGCGCCAGCAGAGCGGGGACAGGGGATTTGGAGACCCAGTACTTC
TRBJ2-7	TRBD2	-	TRBV4-1	CASSQEGSGGGEQYF	TGCGCCAGCAGCCAAGAGGGGAGCGGGGGCGGCGAGCAGTACTTC
TRBJ2-7	TRBD1	-	TRBV12-3/TRBV12-4	CASRDTGGAQYF	TGTGCCAGCAGGGATACAGGGGGCGCGCAGTACTTC
TRBJ1-4	TRBD1	-	TRBV4-2	CASSQWTGGEGEKLFF	TGTGCCAGCAGCCAATGGACAGGAGGGGAAGGTGAAAAACTGTTTTTT
TRBJ1-1	-	-	TRBV18	CASSPDMGPGTEAFF	TGTGCCAGCTCACCGGACATGGGTCCTGGGACTGAAGCTTTCTTT
TRBJ1-6	TRBD1	-	TRBV18	CASSPTGGDSPLHF	TGTGCCAGCTCACCCACAGGGGGAGATTCACCCCTCCACTTT
TRBJ1-5	-	-	TRBV7-2	CASSLATVYSNQPQHF	TGTGCCAGCAGCTTAGCGACAGTATATAGCAATCAGCCCCAGCATTTT
TRBJ1-2	-	-	TRBV5-1	CASSLGEGYGYTF	TGCGCCAGCAGCTTGGGGGAGGGCTATGGCTACACCTTC
TRBJ2-7	TRBD1	-	TRBV10-1	CASSQPGQGANEQYF	TGCGCCAGCAGTCAACCGGGACAGGGGGCCAACGAGCAGTACTTC
TRBJ1-1	-	-	TRBV5-1	CASSLEAGPTEAFF	TGCGCCAGCAGCCTAGAGGCAGGGCCTACTGAAGCTTTCTTT
TRBJ2-3	-	-	TRBV5-4	CASSLGGRRTTDTQYF	TGTGCCAGCAGCTTGGGAGGGCGGCGAACCACAGATACGCAGTATTTT
TRBJ2-4	TRBD2	-	TRBV12-3/TRBV12-4	CASTSRGGIQYF	TGTGCCAGCACCTCCCGGGGGGGCATTCAGTACTTC
TRBJ2-7	-	-	TRBV28	CASTTGPYEQYF	TGTGCCAGCACGACAGGTCCCTACGAGCAGTACTTC
TRBJ1-6	TRBD1	-	TRBV5-1	CASSLGARTGNNSPLHF	TGCGCCAGCAGCTTGGGGGCTCGGACAGGCAATAATTCACCCCTCCACTTT
TRBJ1-3	TRBD1	few	TRBV28	CASSLPDRAFGNTIYF	TGTGCCAGCAGTTTACCGGACAGGGCCTTTGGAAACACCATATATTTT
TRBJ1-6	-	-	TRBV6-5	CASSHRASYNSPLHF	TGTGCCAGCAGTCACAGGGCTTCCTATAATTCACCCCTCCACTTT